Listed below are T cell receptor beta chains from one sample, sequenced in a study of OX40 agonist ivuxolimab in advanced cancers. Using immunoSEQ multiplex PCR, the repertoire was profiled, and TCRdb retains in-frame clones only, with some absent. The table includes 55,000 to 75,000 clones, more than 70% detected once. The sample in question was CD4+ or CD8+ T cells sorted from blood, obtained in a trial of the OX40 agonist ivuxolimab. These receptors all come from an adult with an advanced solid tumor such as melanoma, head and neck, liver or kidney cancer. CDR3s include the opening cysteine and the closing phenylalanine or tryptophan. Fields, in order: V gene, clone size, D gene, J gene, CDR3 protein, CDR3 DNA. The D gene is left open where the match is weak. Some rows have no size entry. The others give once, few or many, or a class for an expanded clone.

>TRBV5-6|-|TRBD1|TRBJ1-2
CASSLGPARGIGGYTF
TGTGCCAGCAGCTTGGGTCCAGCCAGGGGGATTGGTGGCTACACCTTC
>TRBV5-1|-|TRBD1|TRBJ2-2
CASSPRDRGNTGELFF
TGCGCCAGCAGCCCTCGGGACAGGGGGAACACCGGGGAGCTGTTTTTT
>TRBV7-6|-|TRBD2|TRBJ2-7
CASSLARAGGPYEQYF
TGTGCCAGCAGCTTAGCGCGAGCGGGAGGGCCCTACGAGCAGTACTTC
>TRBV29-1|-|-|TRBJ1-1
CSSLRGGFGTEAFF
TGCAGCTCTCTTAGGGGGGGGTTCGGCACTGAAGCTTTCTTT
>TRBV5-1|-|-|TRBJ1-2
CASSSAVGAEGYTF
TGCGCCAGCAGCTCGGCCGTAGGGGCGGAGGGCTACACCTTC
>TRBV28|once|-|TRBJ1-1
CASSPPQPEAFF
TGTGCCAGCAGTCCCCCGCAGCCTGAAGCTTTCTTT
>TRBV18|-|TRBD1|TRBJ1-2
CASSGTGASAYGYTF
TGTGCCAGCTCAGGGACAGGGGCCAGCGCCTATGGCTACACCTTC
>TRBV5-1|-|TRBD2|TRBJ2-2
CASSLATRLAGNTGELFF
TGCGCCAGCAGCTTGGCCACCCGGCTAGCGGGTAACACCGGGGAGCTGTTTTTT
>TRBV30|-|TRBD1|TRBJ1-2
CAWSVFQLGQSYGYTF
TGTGCCTGGAGTGTATTTCAATTGGGACAGTCTTATGGCTACACCTTC
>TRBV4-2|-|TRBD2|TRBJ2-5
CASSRRLAPEETQYF
TGTGCCAGCAGCCGACGACTAGCACCAGAAGAGACCCAGTACTTC
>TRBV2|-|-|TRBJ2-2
CASSEWSVGELFF
TGTGCCAGCAGTGAGTGGTCGGTCGGGGAGCTGTTTTTT
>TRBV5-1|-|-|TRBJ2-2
CASRLSGANTGELFF
TGCGCCAGCAGGCTCTCAGGGGCGAACACCGGGGAGCTGTTTTTT
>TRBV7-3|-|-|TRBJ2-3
CASSLRGDADTQYF
TGTGCCAGCAGCTTACGAGGAGATGCAGATACGCAGTATTTT
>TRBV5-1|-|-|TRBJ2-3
CASSSLPTDTQYF
TGCGCCAGCAGCTCGCTACCCACAGATACGCAGTATTTT
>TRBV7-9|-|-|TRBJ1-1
CASSSRVLGDMNTEAFF
TGTGCCAGCAGCTCCCGTGTTTTAGGGGACATGAACACTGAAGCTTTCTTT
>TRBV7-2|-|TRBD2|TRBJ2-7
CASSLSSGTYEQYF
TGTGCCAGCAGCCTCTCTAGCGGTACCTACGAGCAGTACTTC
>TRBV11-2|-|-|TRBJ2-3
CASSLGSDTQYF
TGTGCCAGCAGCTTGGGGTCAGATACGCAGTATTTT
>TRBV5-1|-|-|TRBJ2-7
CASSLESYEQYF
TGCGCCAGCAGCTTGGAGTCCTACGAGCAGTACTTC
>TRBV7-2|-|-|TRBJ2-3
CASSSYTDTQYF
TGTGCCAGCAGCTCCTACACAGATACGCAGTATTTT
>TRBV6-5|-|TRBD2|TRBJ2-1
CASSYTLAGSNIEQFF
TGTGCCAGCAGTTACACCCTAGCGGGAAGTAATATTGAGCAGTTCTTC
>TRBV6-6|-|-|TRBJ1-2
CASSPDGNYGYTF
TGTGCCAGCAGTCCTGACGGGAACTATGGCTACACCTTC
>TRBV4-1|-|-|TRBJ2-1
CASSQEGPETGRNEQFF
TGCGCCAGCAGCCAAGAGGGGCCGGAAACTGGGAGGAATGAGCAGTTCTTC
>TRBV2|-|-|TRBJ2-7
CASRTGISSYEQYF
TGTGCCAGCAGAACAGGGATTTCCAGCTACGAGCAGTACTTC